What follows are 18 T cell receptor beta chains derived from one specimen sequenced in a study of shared clonotypes between healthy human individuals. TCRdb keeps only in-frame clones here, not all; method: immunoSEQ multiplex PCR. This table has about 2.3 million clones, roughly 93% appearing once. The sample was naive CD4+ T cells from PBMCs. Indicated subset: CD45RA+ positively selected. The receptors shown here come from a man aged 18 to 29 in good health. Some clones in this sample may be carry-over from other donors' samples.

V is TRBV6-1 and J is TRBJ2-1, with D uncertain. CDR1 and CDR2 (germline): MNHNS, SASEGT. V lost 2 bases to trimming and J lost 0 bases, with 11 bases between them. This CDR3 comprises 16 residues. The CDR3 DNA follows: TGTGCCAGCAGTGAACTCCTACAAAGCTCCTACAATGAGCAGTTCTTC. Translated, it gives CASSELLQSSYNEQFF.

The V gene is TRBV5-8, the J gene TRBJ2-3; D possibly corresponds to TRBD2 (6 bases). Trimming shortened V by 4 bases and J by 2 bases, and 14 bases separated the two germline ends. Looked up from germline, CDR1 is SGHTS and CDR2 is YDEGEE. This CDR3 is 15 amino acids long. CDR3 bases: TGTGCCAGCAGCCTGGGACTCCGCTCCACAGATACGCAGTATTTT. As protein: CASSLGLRSTDTQYF.

The gene calls are TRBV28 and TRBJ2-7; 9 nucleotides agree with TRBD2. The V gene end was trimmed by 6 bases and the J gene end by 3 bases; junction bases not matched to a gene: 9. The CDR3 runs to 15 residues. The V gene's germline CDR1 is MDHEN and CDR2 SYDVKM. In DNA, the CDR3 is TGTGCCAGCAGGACCCGACTAGCGGAAAACTACGAGCAGTACTTC. Translation: CASRTRLAENYEQYF.

V and J are TRBV4-2 and TRBJ1-2; no definite D call. CDR3 size: 13 residues. V was cut by 2 bases and J by 2 bases, with 6 bases left in between. Per germline, CDR1 LGHNA and CDR2 YNFKEQ. The CDR3 loop reads CASSQHGNYGYTF. The DNA for the CDR3 is TGTGCCAGCAGCCAACACGGAAACTATGGCTACACCTTC.

The V and J genes are TRBV7-3 and TRBJ2-7, with D possibly TRBD2 on 5 matching bases. Germline CDR1 reads SGHTA; CDR2 reads FQGTGA. This CDR3 is built from 13 residues. Trimming removed 3 bases from V and 4 bases from J, with 10 bases in between. DNA of the CDR3: TGTGCCAGCAGCTTCGGGGTTAAGTACGAGCAGTACTTC. Its protein product is CASSFGVKYEQYF.

The V and J genes are TRBV18 and TRBJ2-7; TRBD2 matches 8 bases. CDR1 is KGHSH and CDR2 is LQKENI in the germline V gene. The trim removed 6 bases at V and 7 bases at J, leaving 8 bases unmatched. There are 13 residues in the CDR3. The CDR3 protein is CASSPTLAEEQYF. In DNA form, the CDR3 reads TGTGCCAGCTCGCCTACACTAGCGGAAGAGCAGTACTTC.

This chain joins TRBV27 and TRBJ1-4; possibly TRBD1 for D (5 bases). This CDR3 region has 15 residues. CDR1 and CDR2 from the germline V gene are MNHEY and SMNVEV (reference sequence). V was shortened by 3 bases and J by 10 bases, with 18 bases between the two germline ends. CDR3 nucleotides: TGTGCCAGCAGTTTCCTTGGATCCCCGGGGGGAAAACTGTTTTTT. Translation gives CASSFLGSPGGKLFF. The whole variable domain, remainder taken from reference TRBV27 and TRBJ1-4, is EAQVTQNPRYLITVTGKKLTVTCSQNMNHEYMSWYRQDPGLGLRQIYYSMNVEVTDKGDVPEGYKVSRKEKRNFPLILESPSPNQTSLYFCASSFLGSPGGKLFFGSGTQLSVL.

The chain has TRBV7-2 and TRBJ2-1; 13 bases match TRBD2. From germline, CDR1 is SGHTA and CDR2 FQGNSA. The V gene end was trimmed by 4 bases and the J gene end by 12 bases; junction bases not matched to a gene: 9. CDR3 length: 15 residues. The CDR3 DNA sequence: TGTGCCAGCAGCTACGGGACTAGCGGGGCCCCTCCGCAGTTCTTC. Protein product: CASSYGTSGAPPQFF. Supplemented by reference TRBV7-2 and TRBJ2-1, the full variable domain reads GAGVSQSPSNKVTEKGKDVELRCDPISGHTALYWYRQSLGQGLEFLIYFQGNSAPDKSGLPSDRFSAERTGGSVSTLTIQRTQQEDSAVYLCASSYGTSGAPPQFFGPGTRLTVL.

This clone was observed a single time. The genes are TRBV5-1 and TRBJ2-5, with D possibly TRBD2 on 6 matching bases. The CDR3 runs to 15 residues. V was shortened by 7 bases and J by 1 base, with 17 bases between the two germline ends. Germline V gene lookup returns CDR1 SGHRS and CDR2 YFSETQ. CDR3 DNA: TGCGCCAGCTACAAGGGTCTAGCGCGCCAAGAGACCCAGTACTTC. It translates to CASYKGLARQETQYF.

Notes on this clone: Additional DNA sequences in this sample encode the identical CDR3. The V gene is TRBV2, the J gene TRBJ1-1; D is undetermined. CDR3 length: 11 amino acids. V lost 4 bases and J 4 bases, leaving 4 bases between the germline ends. CDR1 is SNHLY and CDR2 is FYNNEI in the germline V gene. The DNA for the CDR3 is TGTGCCAGCAGTGTAGGCACTGAAGCTTTCTTT. The encoded protein is CASSVGTEAFF.

The chain carries TRBV28 and TRBJ1-2; D perhaps matches TRBD1 (5 bases). Trimming cost V 6 bases and J 8 bases, with 10 bases left between them. This CDR3 is built from 11 residues. CDR1 and CDR2 from the germline V gene are MDHEN and SYDVKM. In DNA, the CDR3 is TGTGCCAGCAGCAGGGTGCGCGGCTACACCTTC. This sequence encodes CASSRVRGYTF.

Turning to this clone: Different DNA sequences within this sample yield the same CDR3. This sequence joins TRBV18 and TRBJ2-1; TRBD1 matches 9 bases. V gave up 3 bases and J gave up 7 bases; unmatched junction bases: 1. CDR1 is KGHSH and CDR2 is LQKENI in the germline V gene. The CDR3 has 13 amino acids. In DNA, the CDR3 is TGTGCCAGCTCACCGGGACAGGGAAATGAGCAGTTCTTC. As protein: CASSPGQGNEQFF. Complete variable domain (other parts from reference TRBV18 and TRBJ2-1): NAGVMQNPRHLVRRRGQEARLRCSPMKGHSHVYWYRQLPEEGLKFMVYLQKENIIDESGMPKERFSAEFPKEGPSILRIQQVVRGDSAAYFCASSPGQGNEQFFGPGTRLTVL.

V gene TRBV7-2 combines with J gene TRBJ2-3, with TRBD2 identical over 10 bases. After removal of 1 base from V and 15 bases from J, the junction contained 4 bases not matched to a gene. This CDR3 is 12 amino acids long. Germline values: CDR1 SGHTA, CDR2 FQGNSA. CDR3 DNA: TGTGCCAGCAGCTTAGATGGGACTAGCGTCTATTTT. Amino acid sequence: CASSLDGTSVYF.

The rearrangement joins TRBV5-1 to TRBJ1-1; TRBD1 agrees at 7 bases. Looked up from germline, CDR1 is SGHRS and CDR2 is YFSETQ. The CDR3 is made up of 16 amino acids. V shed 5 bases and J 2 bases; nucleotides not matched to a gene: 12. The DNA of the CDR3 is TGCGCCAGCAGTCACGACTTAGGACAGGCTAACACTGAAGCTTTCTTT. This translates into CASSHDLGQANTEAFF.

V usage is TRBV19 and J usage is TRBJ2-7, with D possibly TRBD2 on 5 matching bases. Trimming pared 3 bases from V and 3 bases from J, leaving 12 bases between. Germline lookup yields CDR1 LNHDA and CDR2 SQIVND (reference sequence). CDR3 length equals 14 residues. In nucleotides, the CDR3 is TGTGCCAGTAGTATCGCCGGGAAGAACTACGAGCAGTACTTC. This translates into CASSIAGKNYEQYF.

This chain links TRBV5-4 with TRBJ2-7, with D possibly matching TRBD1 (5 bases). There are 14 residues in the CDR3. The germline V and J ends were trimmed by 4 bases and 1 base, with 12 bases remaining between them. The germline V gene encodes CDR1 SGHNT and CDR2 YYREEE (reference sequence). Written as DNA, the CDR3 is TGTGCCAGCAGCAGTACAGGTTTTTCCTACGAGCAGTACTTC. This sequence encodes CASSSTGFSYEQYF.

The CDR3 nucleotides are TGTGCCAGCAGTGAATTCCGGAGGACAGGGGGCGGCGGCTACACCTTC. Its translation is CASSEFRRTGGGGYTF. V gene TRBV6-1 combines with J gene TRBJ1-2, with 11 positions matching TRBD1. The CDR3 spans 16 residues. From germline, CDR1 is MNHNS and CDR2 SASEGT. V dropped 2 bases and J dropped 8; count of bases not matched to a gene: 10.

This sequence joins TRBV28 and TRBJ1-2, with 9 bases fitting TRBD1. V lost 6 bases to trimming and J lost 6 bases; unmatched junction nucleotides: 8. CDR3 length: 14 amino acids. Looked up from germline, CDR1 is MDHEN and CDR2 is SYDVKM. CDR3 residues: CASRTSTGGHGYTF. The CDR3 DNA sequence: TGTGCCAGCAGGACCTCAACAGGGGGCCATGGCTACACCTTC.